This T cell receptor (beta chain) was profiled in a study of shared clonotypes between healthy human individuals. Of note for this clone: The target antigen is unknown.

Whole-study findings and limits: A reduction in generation probabilities was seen for non-shared clonotypes relative to those shared by all four donors.

Profiled with immunoSEQ multiplex PCR; TCRdb holds only in-frame clones, not every one. Of about 330,000 clones in the sample, around 86% were seen once. V dropped 5 bases and J dropped 6 bases, with 8 bases sitting between them. The CDR3 sequence is 11 residues long. Germline V CDR1 and CDR2: MDHEN, SYDVKM. Material: memory CD8+ T cells sorted from blood. Documented subset: CD45RO+ cells pooled with CCR7-negative TemRA cells. The receptor was isolated from a man between 18 and 29 years old in good health. This rearrangement joins TRBV28 to TRBJ2-7; D is uncertain. As DNA, the CDR3 is TGTGCCAGCAGTCCCCCCGGCGAGCAGTACTTC. It codes for CASSPPGEQYF.